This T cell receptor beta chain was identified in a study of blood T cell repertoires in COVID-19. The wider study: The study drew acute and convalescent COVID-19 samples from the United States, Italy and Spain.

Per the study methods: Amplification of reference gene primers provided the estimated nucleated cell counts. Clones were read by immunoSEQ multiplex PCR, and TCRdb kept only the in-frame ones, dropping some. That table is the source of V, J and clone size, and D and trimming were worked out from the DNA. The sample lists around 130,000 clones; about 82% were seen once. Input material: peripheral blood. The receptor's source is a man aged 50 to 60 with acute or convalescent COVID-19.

CDR3 amino acids: CASSYIQGEQYF. The CDR3 DNA sequence: TGTGCCAGCAGTTATATCCAGGGGGAGCAGTACTTC. This chain connects TRBV6-5 to TRBJ2-7; the D gene is possibly TRBD1 (6 bases). Germline CDR1 and CDR2: MNHEY and SVGAGI. Trimming left V 3 bases short and J 7 bases short, with 10 bases between. CDR3 length: 12 amino acids.